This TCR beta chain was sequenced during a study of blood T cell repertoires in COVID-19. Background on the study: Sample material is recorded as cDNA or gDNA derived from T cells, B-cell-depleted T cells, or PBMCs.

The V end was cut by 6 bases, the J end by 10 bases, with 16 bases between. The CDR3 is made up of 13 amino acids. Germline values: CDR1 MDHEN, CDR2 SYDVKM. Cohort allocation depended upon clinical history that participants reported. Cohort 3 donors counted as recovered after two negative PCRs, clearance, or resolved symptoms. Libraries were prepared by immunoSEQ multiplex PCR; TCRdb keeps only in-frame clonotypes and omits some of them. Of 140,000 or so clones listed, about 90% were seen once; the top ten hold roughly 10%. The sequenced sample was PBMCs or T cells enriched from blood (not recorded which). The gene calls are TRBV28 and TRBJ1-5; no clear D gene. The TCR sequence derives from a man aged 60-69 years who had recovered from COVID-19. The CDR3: CASSPDWAKPQHF. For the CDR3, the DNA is TGTGCCAGCAGCCCGGACTGGGCCAAACCCCAGCATTTT.